What follows are 21 T cell receptor beta chains derived from one specimen sequenced in a study of radiation and T cells in renal cell carcinoma. Sequencing was performed with immunoSEQ multiplex PCR; in TCRdb, only in-frame clones are kept and a portion is missing. This table has just over 150,000 clones, roughly 90% appearing once. Documented time point: blood 2 weeks post-SBRT. Treatment: 15 Gy SBRT to primary tumor, nephrectomy 4 weeks later. The sample consisted of blood, taken from a patient whose treatment included radiotherapy and nephrectomy. These receptors originate from a woman aged 45-59 years with renal cell carcinoma.

As regards this clone: The junction departs from the called germline gene at one end, perhaps through a read error. This rearrangement joins TRBV6-1 to TRBJ1-1; D might be TRBD1 (6 bases). CDR1 is MNHNS, CDR2 SASEGT, per germline. The CDR3 is 15 amino acids. The chain's CDR3 is CASSRHARDISDAGF. CDR3 DNA sequence: TGTGCCAGCAGCAGACATGCCAGGGACATTTCCGATGCGGGCTTT.

The chain combines TRBV9 with TRBJ1-2, with 7 positions matching TRBD1. Germline trimming cut 4 bases from V and 2 bases from J; bases unmatched to any gene: 8. The CDR3 sequence is 15 residues long. Looked up from germline, CDR1 is SGDLS and CDR2 is YYNGEE. The CDR3 DNA reads TGTGCCAGCAGCTATTTAAGGGGGCGCAACTATGGCTACACCTTC. It codes for CASSYLRGRNYGYTF.

The CDR3 DNA sequence: TGTGCCAGCAGTGAAGCGGGGGGCGGATGGGTCGAGACCCAGTACTTC. Translating it yields CASSEAGGGWVETQYF. The chain links TRBV2 to TRBJ2-5; the D call may be TRBD1 or TRBD2 (6 bases each). Germline CDR1 reads SNHLY; CDR2 reads FYNNEI. The ends were cut back, 0 bases at V and 5 bases at J, with 16 bases in the middle. CDR3 length equals 16 residues.

This chain's CDR3 is CASSLVGKGTEAFF. CDR3 DNA: TGTGCCAGCAGCTTAGTCGGGAAGGGAACTGAAGCTTTCTTT. The genes are TRBV7-9 and TRBJ1-1, with no clear D. Germline values: CDR1 SEHNR, CDR2 FQNEAQ (reference sequence). The CDR3 totals 14 residues. V dropped 1 base and J dropped 5 bases, with 11 bases sitting between them. The full variable domain, with the rest looked up from reference TRBV7-9 and TRBJ1-1, is DTGVSQNPRHKITKRGQNVTFRCDPISEHNRLYWYRQTLGQGPEFLTYFQNEAQLEKSRLLSDRFSAERPKGSFSTLEIQRTEQGDSAMYLCASSLVGKGTEAFFGQGTRLTVV.

CDR3 nucleotides: TGCAGCGCCAGGGTGGCCGGCCGAAACACCATATATTTT. Amino acid sequence: CSARVAGRNTIYF. The genes are TRBV29-1 and TRBJ1-3; tentative D call: TRBD1 (5 bases). Germline V CDR1 and CDR2: SQVTM, ANQGSEA. The CDR3 has 13 residues. V was clipped by 7 bases and J by 5 bases, with 15 bases between them.

This chain uses TRBV5-4 with TRBJ2-1; D gene uncertain. The CDR3 consists of 14 residues. V dropped 0 bases and J dropped 2 bases, with 6 bases sitting between them. Germline-derived CDR1 and CDR2 are SGHNT and YYREEE (reference sequence). The CDR3: CASSLGFTYNEQFF. The CDR3 DNA sequence: TGTGCCAGCAGCTTGGGATTTACCTACAATGAGCAGTTCTTC.

This clone occurred many times. The rearrangement uses TRBV4-1 and TRBJ2-7, with 12 bases aligning to TRBD1. Trimming took 1 base from V and 7 from J; bases not matched to a gene: 8. CDR1 is MGHRA, CDR2 YSYEKL, per germline. CDR3 size: 16 residues. CDR3 DNA sequence: TGCGCCAGCAGCCAAGCACCGGGACAGGGGGCTCGGGAGCAGTACTTC. This encodes CASSQAPGQGAREQYF.

This clone has a single count. This chain uses TRBV19 with TRBJ1-2; maybe TRBD1 (6 bases). Trimming pared 7 bases from V and 5 bases from J, leaving 14 bases between. There are 13 residues in the CDR3. Germline V gene sequence: CDR1 LNHDA, CDR2 SQIVND (reference sequence). CDR3 loop: CASIETQGYGYTF. In DNA, the CDR3 is TGTGCCAGTATTGAGACACAGGGTTATGGCTACACCTTC.

The genes are TRBV7-3 and TRBJ2-3; 7 nucleotides agree with TRBD2. CDR1 is SGHTA, CDR2 FQGTGA, per germline. V gave up 4 bases and J gave up 2 bases; unmatched junction bases: 6. CDR3 length: 15 amino acids. This chain's CDR3 is CASSSAGIYTDTQYF. DNA for the CDR3: TGTGCCAGCAGCTCAGCGGGGATATACACAGATACGCAGTATTTT.

This clone has a single count. The rearrangement uses TRBV9 and TRBJ1-2; D is ambiguous. V lost 2 bases to trimming and J lost 3 bases, with 14 bases between them. Per the germline V gene, CDR1 is SGDLS and CDR2 is YYNGEE. CDR3 size: 15 residues. This CDR3 is CASSVAPSGDYGYTF. The CDR3 coding sequence is TGTGCCAGCAGCGTGGCCCCGTCAGGCGACTATGGCTACACCTTC.

The chain links TRBV5-5 to TRBJ2-5, with TRBD1 matching 8 bases. The length of the CDR3 is 14 residues. The germline CDR1 and CDR2 sequences are SGHKS and YYEKEE (reference sequence). The V gene end was trimmed by 2 bases and the J gene end by 4 bases; junction bases not matched to a gene: 4. The CDR3 coding sequence is TGTGCCAGCAGCTTACCAGGGGGCTTAGAGACCCAGTACTTC. Amino acids: CASSLPGGLETQYF. Full variable domain (remainder filled in from reference TRBV5-5 and TRBJ2-5): DAGVTQSPTHLIKTRGQQVTLRCSPISGHKSVSWYQQVLGQGPQFIFQYYEKEERGRGNFPDRFSARQFPNYSSELNVNALLLGDSALYLCASSLPGGLETQYFGPGTRLLVL.

Note on this clone: The sample contains more than one DNA sequence encoding this CDR3. This chain uses TRBV2 with TRBJ2-5; D unresolved. The CDR3 is 12 amino acids. Between the trimmed V and J ends, which lost 6 bases and 0 bases, there was a span of 5 bases. CDR1 is SNHLY and CDR2 is FYNNEI in the germline V gene. The CDR3 reads CASRGNQETQYF. Written as DNA, the CDR3 is TGTGCCAGCAGGGGTAACCAAGAGACCCAGTACTTC.

This clone was observed a single time. The rearrangement uses TRBV18 and TRBJ2-7, with D uncertain. The CDR3 is 16 residues long. Germline loops: CDR1 KGHSH, CDR2 LQKENI. V shed 3 bases and J shed 3 bases, with 18 bases lying between them. The CDR3 sequence is CASSPSVGSSFYEQYF. The CDR3 nucleotides read TGTGCCAGCTCACCCAGCGTGGGATCGAGCTTCTACGAGCAGTACTTC. Filled out from reference TRBV18 and TRBJ2-7, the complete variable domain reads NAGVMQNPRHLVRRRGQEARLRCSPMKGHSHVYWYRQLPEEGLKFMVYLQKENIIDESGMPKERFSAEFPKEGPSILRIQQVVRGDSAAYFCASSPSVGSSFYEQYFGPGTRLTVT.

This chain connects TRBV2 to TRBJ1-2, with D perhaps TRBD1 (5 bases). Germline V gene lookup returns CDR1 SNHLY and CDR2 FYNNEI. This CDR3 has 13 amino acids. Trimming stripped 10 bases from V and 5 bases from J, with 17 bases between. The CDR3 DNA follows: TGTGCCACCCAGCAGGGTATACAATATGGCTACACCTTC. Its translation is CATQQGIQYGYTF.

This clone has just one count. The chain uses TRBV2 and TRBJ1-4, with D uncertain. CDR1 is SNHLY, CDR2 FYNNEI, per germline. CDR3 length equals 17 residues. V was trimmed by 3 bases and J by 0 bases, leaving 14 bases between them. CDR3 nucleotides: TGTGCCAGCAGTGATCCCAGTTCGTCCCCAACTAATGAAAAACTGTTTTTT. Translating it yields CASSDPSSSPTNEKLFF.

A remark on this clone: The identical CDR3 is also encoded by other nucleotide sequences in the sample. V gene TRBV5-6 combines with J gene TRBJ2-5; 7 positions agree with TRBD1. The trim removed 3 bases at V and 2 bases at J, leaving 1 base unmatched. The CDR3 has 13 residues. Germline CDR1 SGHDT, CDR2 YYEEEE. CDR3 loop: CASSWDSQETQYF. The CDR3 DNA reads as TGTGCCAGCAGCTGGGACAGTCAAGAGACCCAGTACTTC.

The rearrangement links TRBV28 to TRBJ2-3, with TRBD2 matching over 8 bases. This CDR3 is built from 14 residues. Germline lookup yields CDR1 MDHEN and CDR2 SYDVKM. The V gene end was trimmed by 9 bases and the J gene end by 3 bases; junction bases not matched to a gene: 8. CDR3: CASLGGAGTDTQYF. CDR3 DNA: TGTGCCAGTCTCGGGGGGGCCGGAACAGATACGCAGTATTTT.

The chain couples TRBV11-2 to TRBJ2-5, with 9 bases aligning to TRBD1. Trimming at V came to 1 base and at J to 5 bases, leaving 17 bases not matched to a gene. Germline values: CDR1 SGHAT, CDR2 FQNNGV. This CDR3 is built from 19 residues. CDR3 sequence reads: CASSLVGGVRDRVLETQYF. As DNA, the CDR3 is TGTGCCAGCAGCTTAGTAGGGGGCGTCCGGGACAGGGTCCTCGAGACCCAGTACTTC. The entire variable domain, with the rest obtained from reference TRBV11-2 and TRBJ2-5, is as follows: EAGVAQSPRYKIIEKRQSVAFWCNPISGHATLYWYQQILGQGPKLLIQFQNNGVVDDSQLPKDRFSAERLKGVDSTLKIQPAKLEDSAVYLCASSLVGGVRDRVLETQYFGPGTRLLVL.

This clone came up a few times. The genes are TRBV6-6 and TRBJ1-5, with unresolved D. CDR3 length equals 13 residues. V was pared by 7 bases and J by 0 bases, with 7 bases between. The V gene's germline CDR1 is MNHNY and CDR2 SVGAGI (reference sequence). In DNA form, the CDR3 reads TGTGCCAGCAAGGCCGATAGCAATCAGCCCCAGCATTTT. Its translation is CASKADSNQPQHF.

V and J are TRBV6-5 and TRBJ2-5, with D tentatively TRBD2 (7 bases). Per the germline V gene, CDR1 is MNHEY and CDR2 is SVGAGI. The V gene lost 7 bases and the J gene lost 3 bases, with 18 bases spanning the gap. This CDR3 spans 15 amino acids. CDR3 bases: TGTGCCAGCACTCTTCGGCGGGGGCAAAAAGAGACCCAGTACTTC. It yields the protein CASTLRRGQKETQYF.

The chain joins TRBV5-1 to TRBJ1-1; D is unclear. Trimming took 1 base from V and 1 from J, leaving 11 bases between them. The length of the CDR3 is 15 residues. CDR1 and CDR2 (germline): SGHRS, YFSETQ. The CDR3 is CASSLSGVTNTEAFF. The CDR3 DNA sequence: TGCGCCAGCAGCTTGTCTGGGGTGACGAACACTGAAGCTTTCTTT.